This T cell receptor beta chain was recorded in a study of CD8+ T cells in alopecia areata. Per the germline V gene, CDR1 is MNHNS and CDR2 is SASEGT. Trimming left V 3 bases short and J 4 bases short, with 3 bases between. The CDR3 spans 11 residues. For this clone: Other nucleotide sequences in the sample specify the same CDR3.

Reverse transcribed after extraction, RNA yielded cDNA as the sequencing template. Generated by immunoSEQ multiplex PCR, the TCRdb table keeps only in-frame clones and is missing some. This sample has 150,000 to 200,000 clones, with 50% to 70% found just once. The chain combines TRBV6-1 with TRBJ2-5; D uncertain. This sample comprised CD4+ T cells sorted from blood, obtained at week 0. The TCR comes from a human donor with alopecia areata. The CDR3 region has the DNA TGTGCCAGCAGTGATCTAGAGACCCAGTACTTC. This encodes CASSDLETQYF.